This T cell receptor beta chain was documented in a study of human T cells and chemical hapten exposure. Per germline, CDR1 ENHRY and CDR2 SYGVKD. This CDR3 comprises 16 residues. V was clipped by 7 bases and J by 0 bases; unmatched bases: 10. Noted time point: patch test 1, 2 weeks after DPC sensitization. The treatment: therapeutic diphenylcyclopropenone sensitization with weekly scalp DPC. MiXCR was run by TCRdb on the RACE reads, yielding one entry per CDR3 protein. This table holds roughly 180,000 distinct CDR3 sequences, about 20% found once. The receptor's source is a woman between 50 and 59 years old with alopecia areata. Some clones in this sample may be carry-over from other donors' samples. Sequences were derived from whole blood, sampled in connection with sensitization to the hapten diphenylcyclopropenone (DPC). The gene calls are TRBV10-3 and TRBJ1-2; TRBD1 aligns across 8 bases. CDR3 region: CAIMGQGALSNYGYTF. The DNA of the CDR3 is TGTGCCATCATGGGCCAGGGGGCGCTTTCTAACTATGGCTACACCTTC.